Presented here are 15 T cell receptor beta chains from one specimen sequenced in a study of identical twins. TCRdb itself ran the 5' RACE reads through MiXCR, one entry per CDR3 protein. Of some 1,600,000 distinct CDR3 sequences listed, about 32% were seen once; the top ten hold about 0.27%. The sequencing input was cord blood. All receptors come from a newborn girl in good health.

This clonotype was seen a few times. The V call is TRBV20-1, the J call TRBJ1-4; 8 bases are shared with TRBD1. Germline CDR1 DFQATT, CDR2 SNEGSKA (reference sequence). This CDR3 is built from 16 residues. V was clipped by 3 bases and J by 7 bases; unmatched bases: 13. As DNA, the CDR3 is TGCAGTGCTAGCCCCTTAGGGAACAGGGGGGTTGAAAAACTGTTTTTT. Translating gives CSASPLGNRGVEKLFF.

This clonotype was observed a handful of times. A read error may produce the germline difference seen at one junction end. This chain links TRBV7-2 with TRBJ1-5; D may be TRBD1 (5 bases). The CDR3 contains 15 residues. The germline gives CDR1 SGHTA, CDR2 FQGNSA. The DNA for the CDR3 is TGTGCCAGCAGCTTAGATCCAGGGAGCAGTCAGCCCCAGCATTTT. As protein: CASSLDPGSSQPQHF.

The chain recombines TRBV14 with TRBJ2-5, with a tentative D call TRBD2 (5 bases). CDR3 length equals 14 residues. Germline CDR1 and CDR2: SGHDN and FVKESK. V lost 2 bases, J lost 1 base, and 8 bases lay in between. The CDR3 DNA is TGTGCCAGCAGCCAACCGGGGATCCAAGAGACCCAGTACTTC. Translation: CASSQPGIQETQYF.

This clonotype occurred a few times. The rearrangement links TRBV12-3 or TRBV12-4 to TRBJ2-1; possible D gene TRBD1, 6 bases. V was clipped by 4 bases and J by 0 bases, with 13 bases between them. The CDR3 consists of 16 residues. The DNA for the CDR3 is TGTGCCAGCAGTTGGGGGTTAGGGGGCTCCTACAATGAGCAGTTCTTC. Its protein product is CASSWGLGGSYNEQFF.

In its sample, this clonotype was seen a few times. The chain is built from TRBV7-6 and TRBJ2-1; 8 bases are shared with TRBD1. The CDR3 has 14 amino acids. Trimming at V came to 5 bases and at J to 8 bases, leaving 8 bases not matched to a gene. Germline V gene lookup returns CDR1 SGHVS and CDR2 FNYEAQ. The CDR3 loop is CASSDWTGMDEQFF. The CDR3 bases are TGTGCCAGCAGCGATTGGACAGGGATGGATGAGCAGTTCTTC. Based on the CDR3 plus reference TRBV7-6 and TRBJ2-1, the full variable domain is GAGVSQSPRYKVTKRGQDVALRCDPISGHVSLYWYRQALGQGPEFLTYFNYEAQQDKSGLPNDRFSAERPEGSISTLTIQRTEQRDSAMYRCASSDWTGMDEQFFGPGTRLTVL.

J is TRBJ2-1 and V is TRBV6-5; 9 nucleotides align to TRBD2. The closer fit of TRBJ2-7 to the DNA end suggests the J call may be wrong. The CDR3 sequence is 16 residues long. Germline V gene data show CDR1 as MNHEY and CDR2 as SVGAGI. This CDR3 is CASSYLGGRAYNEQYF. CDR3 DNA sequence: TGTGCCAGCAGTTACTTAGGCGGGAGGGCCTACAATGAGCAGTACTTC.

This clonotype was detected a few times. A junction boundary mismatches the germline segment, possibly from a read error. The J gene is TRBJ1-2, the V gene TRBV29-1; 8 bases align to TRBD1. The CDR3 sequence is 14 residues long. The germline V gene encodes CDR1 SQVTM and CDR2 ANQGSEA. The CDR3 DNA sequence: TGCAGCGTTCCCCTGAGGGGGACAGGCTATCGCTACACCTTC. It yields the protein CSVPLRGTGYRYTF.

The J gene is TRBJ2-3, the V gene TRBV27, with 7 bases lining up with TRBD2. CDR3 length equals 16 residues. The V gene end was trimmed by 6 bases and the J gene end by 2 bases; junction bases not matched to a gene: 11. CDR1 and CDR2 from the germline V gene are MNHEY and SMNVEV (reference sequence). The CDR3, as DNA: TGTGCCAGCAGCCGGGGGAGGGGCGGGAACACAGATACGCAGTATTTT. Translated, it gives CASSRGRGGNTDTQYF.

This clonotype was counted between two and nine times. CDR3 DNA: TGTGCCAGCAGTCGTAACCCTTGGAGTCAAGAGACCCAGTACTTC. Translated: CASSRNPWSQETQYF. The chain joins TRBV6-6 to TRBJ2-5; D is unresolved. This CDR3 contains 15 residues. The germline V and J ends were trimmed by 5 bases and 2 bases, with 15 bases remaining between them. The V gene's germline CDR1 is MNHNY and CDR2 SVGAGI (reference sequence).

This clonotype was counted between two and nine times. The chain links TRBV12-3 or TRBV12-4 to TRBJ1-5, with 9 bases fitting TRBD1. The CDR3 covers 16 residues. V gave up 2 bases and J gave up 5 bases; unmatched junction bases: 7. Written as DNA, the CDR3 is TGTGCCAGCAGTTTAATAGAGAACAGGGGGCATCAGCCCCAGCATTTT. It yields the protein CASSLIENRGHQPQHF.

A few counts support this clonotype. V usage is TRBV3-1 and J usage is TRBJ2-6; tentatively, D is TRBD1 (6 bases). V was shortened by 2 bases and J by 0 bases, with 11 bases between the two germline ends. The germline CDR1 and CDR2 sequences are LGHDT and YNNKEL (reference sequence). There are 17 residues in the CDR3. CDR3 coding DNA: TGTGCCAGCAGCCAATGGGGGCAGATCTCTGGGGCCAACGTCCTGACTTTC. Its translation: CASSQWGQISGANVLTF.

The chain joins TRBV14 to TRBJ1-5, with unresolved D. Germline-derived CDR1 and CDR2 are SGHDN and FVKESK. CDR3 length: 12 amino acids. Trimming removed 6 bases at V and 6 bases at J, with 9 bases between. The CDR3 nucleotides are TGTGCCAGCAGGCCCTTCGGTCAGCCCCAGCATTTT. Translated, it gives CASRPFGQPQHF.

For this clonotype: At one end the junction does not follow the germline gene, possibly because of a read error. The chain recombines TRBV30 with TRBJ1-1; the match to TRBD1 covers 7 bases. Germline CDR1 is GTSNPN and CDR2 is SVGIG (reference sequence). The CDR3 contains 12 residues. CDR3 in DNA: TGCGCCTGGAGCTGGACAGGCCCTGAAGCTTTCTTT. Amino acid sequence: CAWSWTGPEAFF.

The rearrangement joins TRBV6-5 to TRBJ1-2; D may be TRBD1 (5 bases). Per germline, CDR1 MNHEY and CDR2 SVGAGI. CDR3 size: 14 residues. The ends were cut back, 6 bases at V and 5 bases at J, with 16 bases in the middle. This chain's CDR3 is CASRKPGLEYGYTF. The CDR3, as DNA: TGTGCCAGCAGGAAACCAGGGCTGGAGTATGGCTACACCTTC.

This clonotype was seen a few times. V and J are TRBV12-3 or TRBV12-4 and TRBJ1-1; TRBD1 agrees at 7 bases. V was clipped by 1 base and J by 0 bases; unmatched bases: 8. The CDR3 contains 17 residues. In nucleotides, the CDR3 is TGTGCCAGCAGTTTAGTATTTCTTGGACAGGTGAACACTGAAGCTTTCTTT. Encoded protein: CASSLVFLGQVNTEAFF.